Shown below are 10 T cell receptor beta chains from a single sample sequenced in a study of identical twins. TCRdb re-derived calls from the 5' RACE reads in MiXCR, one entry per CDR3 protein. The repertoire holds 400,000 to 550,000 distinct CDR3 sequences, with 14% as singletons. In addition, the sample was reused for a study of yellow fever vaccine responses in identical twins.

Input material: CD4+ T cells sorted from blood. The receptors come from a woman younger than 30 in good health.

This sequence joins TRBV5-1 and TRBJ2-3, with 8 positions matching TRBD1. The germline V gene encodes CDR1 SGHRS and CDR2 YFSETQ. V lost 0 bases to trimming and J lost 3 bases; unmatched junction nucleotides: 3. The CDR3 contains 15 residues. The CDR3 sequence: CASSLGDRKTDTQYF. DNA for the CDR3: TGCGCCAGCAGCTTGGGGGACAGGAAGACAGATACGCAGTATTTT.

This clonotype was observed a few times. This sequence joins TRBV7-6 and TRBJ2-1; TRBD2 matches 11 bases. Looked up from germline, CDR1 is SGHVS and CDR2 is FNYEAQ. V shed 4 bases and J 4 bases; nucleotides not matched to a gene: 6. CDR3 size: 16 residues. CDR3 coding DNA: TGTGCCAGCAGCTCCAATAGCGGGAGGGCGTACAATGAGCAGTTCTTC. Its protein is CASSSNSGRAYNEQFF.

The chain is built from TRBV5-1 and TRBJ2-3, with 7 bases fitting TRBD2. Trimming at V came to 0 bases and at J to 4 bases, leaving 2 bases not matched to a gene. Germline CDR1 and CDR2: SGHRS and YFSETQ. The CDR3 has 14 residues. The CDR3, as DNA: TGCGCCAGCAGCTTGGCTGCGGGAGCAGATACGCAGTATTTT. This translates into CASSLAAGADTQYF.

This clonotype was picked up many times. The chain carries TRBV12-3 or TRBV12-4 and TRBJ2-5; maybe TRBD1 (6 bases). Trimming cost V 6 bases and J 0 bases, with 11 bases left between them. The CDR3 extends over 14 amino acids. For the CDR3, the DNA is TGTGCCAGCAGAACCGGGACATACCAAGAGACCCAGTACTTC. Amino acids: CASRTGTYQETQYF.

This clonotype has more than one count but fewer than ten. This chain uses TRBV5-1 with TRBJ2-5; TRBD1 matches at 7 bases. Germline CDR1 and CDR2: SGHRS and YFSETQ. The CDR3 spans 16 residues. V shed 3 bases, J shed 4 bases, and the junction held 12 bases outside the gene matches. The DNA for the CDR3 is TGCGCCAGCAGCTCCAGGGGGTATAGAACTCTAGAGACCCAGTACTTC. This codes for CASSSRGYRTLETQYF. The full variable domain, with the rest looked up from reference TRBV5-1 and TRBJ2-5, is KAGVTQTPRYLIKTRGQQVTLSCSPISGHRSVSWYQQTPGQGLQFLFEYFSETQRNKGNFPGRFSGRQFSNSRSEMNVSTLELGDSALYLCASSSRGYRTLETQYFGPGTRLLVL.

Note on this clonotype: A single base separates this from a much larger clone, so it may be a read error. The chain recombines TRBV5-6 with TRBJ2-7, with D possibly being TRBD1 (5 bases). Per the germline V gene, CDR1 is SGHDT and CDR2 is YYEEEE. The CDR3 contains 11 residues. Trimming took off 4 bases at V and 5 bases at J, with 7 bases between the two ends. The CDR3 loop is CASSVRDEQYF. The CDR3 DNA follows: TGTGCCAGCAGCGTCAGGGACGAGCAGTACTTC.

This clonotype has a handful of counts. This chain connects TRBV24-1 to TRBJ1-5; D gene uncertain. Trimming cost V 2 bases and J 3 bases, with 13 bases left between them. The CDR3 extends over 16 amino acids. CDR1 and CDR2 (germline): KGHDR, SFDVKD. The CDR3 region is CATSDSGRLLNQPQHF. CDR3 nucleotide sequence: TGTGCCACCAGTGATTCAGGAAGATTACTCAATCAGCCCCAGCATTTT.

CDR3 nucleotides: TGTGCCAGCAGTCTGGACAGGGGGCGCGCCGAGCAGTACTTC. Its protein product is CASSLDRGRAEQYF. V usage is TRBV6-2 or TRBV6-3 and J usage is TRBJ2-7; TRBD1 agrees at 11 bases. The CDR3 is 14 amino acids. Germline CDR1 and CDR2: MNHEY and SVGEGT. After removal of 5 bases from V and 6 bases from J, the junction contained 6 bases not matched to a gene.

In nucleotides, the CDR3 is TGTGCCAGCAGCATCGATGGAATTACCTACAATGAGCAGTTCTTC. Translated, it gives CASSIDGITYNEQFF. The V and J genes are TRBV12-3 or TRBV12-4 and TRBJ2-1; no clear D gene. This CDR3 has 15 amino acids. V was clipped by 6 bases and J by 2 bases, with 14 bases between them.

This clonotype has ten or more counts. The chain uses TRBV25-1 and TRBJ2-7, with D hard to call. The CDR3 spans 11 residues. V was clipped by 2 bases and J by 6 bases, with 5 bases between them. CDR1 is MGHDK, CDR2 SYGVNS, per germline. The CDR3 here is CASSEGREQYF. The CDR3 DNA follows: TGTGCCAGCAGTGAAGGGCGCGAGCAGTACTTC.